This TCR beta chain was captured in a study of T-cell reconstitution after alpha-beta-depleted transplantation in children (dated by TCRdb to the mid-2010s). Describing the broader study: The study quantitatively tracked T-cell immune reconstitution after TCRalphabeta/CD19-depleted allogeneic hematopoietic cell transplantation in children using TCR repertoire profiling. Overall study results and their limits: The apparently early recovery of alphabetaT-cell counts about two months after transplant reportedly depended on only several hundred rapidly expanded clones that came from non-depleted graft cells. Over subsequent months, a decline in hyperexpanded clone frequencies was noted, and after one year, T-cell counts and TCRbeta diversity were mostly ascribed to newly produced T cells. In some patients, the high TCRbeta diversity seen at day 60 was put down to recipient T cells and intrathymic progenitors that had survived conditioning.

In light of the paper, this sample's treatment or condition label describes: allogeneic hematopoietic cell transplantation with graft depleted of TCRalphabeta T cells and CD19 B cells. The transplant recipients were children given TCRalphabeta/CD19-depleted allogeneic hematopoietic cell grafts. Compared with germline, V lacks 5 bases and J lacks 3 bases; bases without a gene match: 7. The germline V gene encodes CDR1 SGHTA and CDR2 FQGNSA. The CDR3 covers 16 residues, taking in both the cysteine and the phenylalanine. This entry keeps only the CDR3 DNA: 48 bases, framed from base 1. Worth noting for this clonotype: The antigen it recognizes is unknown. There are no base qualities to consult, and no much larger clone falls within one base.

Library construction relied on PCR. The sequencer was an Illumina HiSeq 2500. To normalize quantification of the TCRbeta repertoire, the TCR libraries were built with molecular barcoding that relied on unique molecular identifiers. The public reads were reprocessed in TCRdb via fastp at Q25 and MiXCR, keeping in-frame beta chains. Duplicate CDR3 protein sequences are folded into a single record with the most common DNA and genes. This sample comprises a few hundred thousand distinct CDR3 sequences, under 15% of them detected only once. Over 2% of the sample goes to the ten largest clones. The sequence joins TRBV7-2 to TRBJ2-7, and TRBD2 matches 13 of the central bases. The material was PBMCs, mostly from graft donor cells, obtained 360 days after TCRalphabeta/CD19-depleted stem cell transplant. The receptor was derived from a male patient under 18 who had a stem cell transplant for acute myeloid leukemia, so the T cells may come from the graft donor. The CDR3 protein sequence reads: CASSLGGLAGNYEQYF. The sequence in DNA is TGTGCCAGCAGCCTTGGGGGACTAGCGGGGAACTACGAGCAGTACTTC.